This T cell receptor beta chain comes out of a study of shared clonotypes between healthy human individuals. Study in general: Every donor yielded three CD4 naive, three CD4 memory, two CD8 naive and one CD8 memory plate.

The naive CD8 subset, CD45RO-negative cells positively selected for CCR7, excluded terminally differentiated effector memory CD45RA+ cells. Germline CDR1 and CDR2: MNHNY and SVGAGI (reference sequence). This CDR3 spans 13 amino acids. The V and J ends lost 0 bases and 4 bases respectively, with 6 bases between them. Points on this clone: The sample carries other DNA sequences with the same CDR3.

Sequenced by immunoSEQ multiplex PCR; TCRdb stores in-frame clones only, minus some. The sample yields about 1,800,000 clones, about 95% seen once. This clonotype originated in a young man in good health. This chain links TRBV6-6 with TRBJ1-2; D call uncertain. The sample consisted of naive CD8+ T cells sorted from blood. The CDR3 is CASSYSDSYGYTF. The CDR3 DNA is TGTGCCAGCAGTTACTCTGACTCCTATGGCTACACCTTC.